This T cell receptor (beta chain) was recovered during a study of control samples from healthy donors and cancer patients. The data were produced by immunoSEQ multiplex PCR, yet TCRdb's version contains in-frame clones alone and is incomplete. The sample lists about 410,000 clones, 75% to 95% occurring once. Trimming took off 0 bases at V and 2 bases at J, with 7 bases between the two ends. The length of the CDR3 is 14 residues. Per the germline V gene, CDR1 is ENHRY and CDR2 is SYGVKD. The material sequenced was PBMCs. This receptor was obtained from a man aged 40-55 years with head and neck cancer. The chain recombines TRBV10-3 with TRBJ1-1; D remains unclear. CDR3 protein: CAISESTYNTEAFF. Here the CDR3 DNA reads TGTGCCATCAGTGAGTCCACTTATAACACTGAAGCTTTCTTT.